This T cell receptor beta chain was retrieved from a study of cytomegalovirus exposure and HLA in healthy donors. Study overall: HLA-typed donors were the source of around 77 million unique TCRs held in an early data release.

In regard to this clone: Its antigen is as yet unknown. The sample contains more than one DNA sequence encoding this CDR3.

Vbeta (60) and Jbeta (13) primers were used in the PCR. TCRdb keeps only in-frame clones here, not all; method: immunoSEQ multiplex PCR. Among fewer than 250,000 clones listed, around 67% were seen once. Regarding the study as a whole: Analysis performed later found over 15,000 TCR beta sequences associated with HLA alleles at 0.05 false discovery rate. For TCR beta chains, V- and J-gene trimming was later linked to a missense DCLRE1C variant. No immune exposure information besides CMV serostatus was available.

The germline gives CDR1 SGHAT, CDR2 FQNNGV. The length of the CDR3 is 16 residues. J lost 1 base, V lost 4 bases, and 10 bases had no gene match. The sample comprised PBMCs. This chain connects TRBV11-2 to TRBJ2-7; 7 bases map to TRBD1. The TCR originated in a woman in her 30s in good health and CMV-seropositive. The CDR3 coding sequence is TGTGCCAGCAGCTCCCACAGGGGACGAGGGTCCTACGAGCAGTACTTC. This encodes CASSSHRGRGSYEQYF.